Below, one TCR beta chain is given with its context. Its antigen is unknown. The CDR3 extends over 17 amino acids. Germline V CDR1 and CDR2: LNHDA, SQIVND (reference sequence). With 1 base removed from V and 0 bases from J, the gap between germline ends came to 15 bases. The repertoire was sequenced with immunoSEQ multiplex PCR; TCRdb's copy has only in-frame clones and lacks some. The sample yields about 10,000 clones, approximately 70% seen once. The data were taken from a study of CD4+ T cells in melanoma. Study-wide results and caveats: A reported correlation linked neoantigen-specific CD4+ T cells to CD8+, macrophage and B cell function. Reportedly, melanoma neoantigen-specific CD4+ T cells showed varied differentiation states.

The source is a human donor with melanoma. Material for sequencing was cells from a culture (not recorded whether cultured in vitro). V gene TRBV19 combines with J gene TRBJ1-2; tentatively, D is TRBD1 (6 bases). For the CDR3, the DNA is TGTGCCAGTAGTATAGGCACAGGGTCCACAGCTAACTATGGCTACACCTTC. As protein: CASSIGTGSTANYGYTF.